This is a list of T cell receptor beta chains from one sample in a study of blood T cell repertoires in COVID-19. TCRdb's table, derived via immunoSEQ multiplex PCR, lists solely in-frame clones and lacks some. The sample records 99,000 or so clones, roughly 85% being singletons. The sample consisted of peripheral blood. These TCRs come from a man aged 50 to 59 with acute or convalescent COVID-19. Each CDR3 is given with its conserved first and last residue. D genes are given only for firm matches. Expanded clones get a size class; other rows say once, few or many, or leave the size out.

CDR3: CASSLGLPNTEAFF; DNA: TGTGCCAGCAGTTTGGGACTGCCGAACACTGAAGCTTTCTTT; J: TRBJ1-1; V: TRBV27; D: -; size: few
CDR3: CASSPRTGRLEPQHF; DNA: TGTGCCAGCAGTCCCCGGACAGGGAGATTAGAGCCCCAGCATTTT; J: TRBJ1-5; V: TRBV27; D: TRBD1; size: -
CDR3: CASSTRVLNTEAFF; DNA: TGTGCCAGCAGTACCAGGGTGTTAAACACTGAAGCTTTCTTT; J: TRBJ1-1; V: TRBV6-6; D: -; size: -
CDR3: CASSFASGTSTDTQYF; DNA: TGTGCCAGCAGCTTCGCTAGCGGGACTAGCACAGATACGCAGTATTTT; J: TRBJ2-3; V: TRBV11-3; D: TRBD2; size: once
CDR3: CASSQGTDRLYSNQPQHF; DNA: TGCGCCAGCAGCCAAGGGACAGATCGATTGTATAGCAATCAGCCCCAGCATTTT; J: TRBJ1-5; V: TRBV4-1; D: -; size: -
CDR3: CASSLDRARGEAFF; DNA: TGTGCCAGCAGTTTGGACAGGGCGAGGGGTGAAGCTTTCTTT; J: TRBJ1-1; V: TRBV6-6; D: TRBD1; size: -
CDR3: CASSPQLAGVQETQYF; DNA: TGCGCCAGCAGCCCCCAGCTAGCGGGAGTGCAAGAGACCCAGTACTTC; J: TRBJ2-5; V: TRBV5-1; D: TRBD2; size: once
CDR3: CASGWTADSNQPQHF; DNA: TGTGCCAGCGGATGGACAGCAGATAGCAATCAGCCCCAGCATTTT; J: TRBJ1-5; V: TRBV6-5; D: -; size: -
CDR3: CASRTEKNTEAFF; DNA: TGTGCCAGTAGGACAGAAAAGAACACTGAAGCTTTCTTT; J: TRBJ1-1; V: TRBV19; D: -; size: -
CDR3: CASSESRGGRTDTQYF; DNA: TGCGCCAGCAGTGAGTCGCGGGGGGGCCGCACAGATACGCAGTATTTT; J: TRBJ2-3; V: TRBV10-1; D: TRBD2; size: -
CDR3: CASSQGSTSGVYNEQFF; DNA: TGCGCCAGCAGCCAAGGGTCCACTAGCGGAGTCTACAATGAGCAGTTCTTC; J: TRBJ2-1; V: TRBV4-1; D: TRBD2; size: once
CDR3: CASSLPSSYNSPLHF; DNA: TGCGCCAGCAGCTTGCCGAGCTCCTATAATTCACCCCTCCACTTT; J: TRBJ1-6; V: TRBV5-1; D: -; size: once
CDR3: CASSEALRQVLRKNSPLHF; DNA: TGTGCCAGCAGTGAAGCGCTTCGGCAGGTCCTAAGGAAAAATTCACCCCTCCACTTT; J: TRBJ1-6; V: TRBV6-1; D: -; size: -
CDR3: CASSSFPKLAGGSYEQYF; DNA: TGTGCCAGCAGCTCGTTCCCCAAACTAGCGGGAGGATCCTACGAGCAGTACTTC; J: TRBJ2-7; V: TRBV2; D: TRBD2; size: few
CDR3: CASSFARGYGYTF; DNA: TGTGCCAGCAGTTTCGCCAGGGGCTATGGCTACACCTTC; J: TRBJ1-2; V: TRBV12-3/TRBV12-4; D: -; size: -
CDR3: CASSHGSTEAFF; DNA: TGTGCCAGTAGTCACGGGAGCACTGAAGCTTTCTTT; J: TRBJ1-1; V: TRBV19; D: -; size: -
CDR3: CASSLLGEAPYEQYF; DNA: TGTGCCAGCAGCTTACTGGGGGAGGCCCCCTACGAGCAGTACTTC; J: TRBJ2-7; V: TRBV7-9; D: -; size: -
CDR3: CASSEPAKSLEQYF; DNA: TGTGCCAGCAGTGAGCCAGCGAAATCATTGGAGCAGTACTTC; J: TRBJ2-7; V: TRBV25-1; D: -; size: few
CDR3: CASSQEADRAGDTQYF; DNA: TGCGCCAGCAGCCAAGAGGCGGACAGGGCGGGAGATACGCAGTATTTT; J: TRBJ2-3; V: TRBV4-1; D: TRBD1; size: -
CDR3: CAWGSGIAYTGELFF; DNA: TGTGCCTGGGGAAGCGGGATCGCGTACACCGGGGAGCTGTTTTTT; J: TRBJ2-2; V: TRBV30; D: TRBD2; size: -
CDR3: CASSPSGSDEQYF; DNA: TGTGCCAGCAGCCCTAGCGGGAGTGACGAGCAGTACTTC; J: TRBJ2-7; V: TRBV13; D: TRBD2; size: -
CDR3: CAWSVLGGKDEKLFF; DNA: TGTGCCTGGAGTGTACTGGGGGGTAAGGATGAAAAACTGTTTTTT; J: TRBJ1-4; V: TRBV30; D: -; size: -
CDR3: CASSPRTASYEQYF; DNA: TGTGCCAGCTCGCCTCGGACAGCCTCCTACGAGCAGTACTTC; J: TRBJ2-7; V: TRBV18; D: -; size: -
CDR3: CASSLGTVEAFF; DNA: TGTGCCAGCAGCTTAGGGACAGTTGAAGCTTTCTTT; J: TRBJ1-1; V: TRBV7-9; D: -; size: -
CDR3: CASRPGQTSGNTIYF; DNA: TGTGCCAGCAGACCCGGACAGACCTCTGGAAACACCATATATTTT; J: TRBJ1-3; V: TRBV7-9; D: -; size: -
CDR3: CASSLVSGGPSKLFF; DNA: TGCGCCAGCAGCCTGGTCTCGGGGGGCCCGTCAAAACTGTTTTTT; J: TRBJ1-4; V: TRBV4-1; D: -; size: -
CDR3: CASSQRAGSYNSPLHF; DNA: TGTGCCAGCAGCCAACGAGCCGGCTCCTATAATTCACCCCTCCACTTT; J: TRBJ1-6; V: TRBV14; D: -; size: -
CDR3: CASSRPGQGLLEQYF; DNA: TGTGCCAGCAGCAGGCCGGGACAGGGGCTCCTGGAGCAGTACTTC; J: TRBJ2-7; V: TRBV5-6; D: TRBD1; size: once
CDR3: CASKPTQGNYNEQFF; DNA: TGTGCCAGCAAGCCAACACAGGGGAACTACAATGAGCAGTTCTTC; J: TRBJ2-1; V: TRBV3-1/TRBV3-2; D: TRBD1; size: -
CDR3: CAISESPGQASPLHF; DNA: TGTGCCATCAGTGAGTCACCGGGACAAGCATCACCCCTCCACTTT; J: TRBJ1-6; V: TRBV10-3; D: -; size: -
CDR3: CASSSTDRFNNEQFF; DNA: TGCGCCAGCAGCTCAACCGACAGGTTTAACAATGAGCAGTTCTTC; J: TRBJ2-1; V: TRBV5-1; D: -; size: -
CDR3: CATGTGELFF; DNA: TGTGCCACCGGCACCGGGGAGCTGTTTTTT; J: TRBJ2-2; V: TRBV6-5; D: -; size: -
CDR3: CASSLTGGQETQYF; DNA: TGCGCCAGCAGCCTCACAGGGGGCCAAGAGACCCAGTACTTC; J: TRBJ2-5; V: TRBV4-1; D: TRBD1; size: -
CDR3: CASSRDRPYEQYF; DNA: TGTGCCAGCAGCCGGGACAGACCCTACGAGCAGTACTTC; J: TRBJ2-7; V: TRBV6-5; D: TRBD1; size: -
CDR3: CASSVWTNTDTQYF; DNA: TGTGCCAGCAGCGTCTGGACTAACACAGATACGCAGTATTTT; J: TRBJ2-3; V: TRBV9; D: -; size: -
CDR3: CASLLPGQGTYGYTF; DNA: TGTGCCTCCCTTCTCCCGGGACAGGGGACCTATGGCTACACCTTC; J: TRBJ1-2; V: TRBV10-3; D: TRBD1; size: -
CDR3: CASSYAAGKDSPLHF; DNA: TGTGCCAGCAGTTATGCGGCAGGGAAGGATTCACCCCTCCACTTT; J: TRBJ1-6; V: TRBV6-6; D: -; size: -
CDR3: CASSLNPTGTGGLETQYF; DNA: TGTGCCAGCAGCTTGAATCCGACCGGGACAGGGGGCTTAGAGACCCAGTACTTC; J: TRBJ2-5; V: TRBV11-2; D: TRBD1; size: -
CDR3: CASSVDSHSGNTIYF; DNA: TGTGCCAGCAGTGTGGACAGCCACTCTGGAAACACCATATATTTT; J: TRBJ1-3; V: TRBV25-1; D: -; size: -
CDR3: CASRKTSTYEQYF; DNA: TGTGCCAGCAGGAAGACAAGCACGTACGAGCAGTACTTC; J: TRBJ2-7; V: TRBV6-6; D: -; size: -
CDR3: CASSQGGSSGNTIYF; DNA: TGTGCCAGCAGCCAAGGAGGGAGCTCTGGAAACACCATATATTTT; J: TRBJ1-3; V: TRBV3-1/TRBV3-2; D: -; size: -
CDR3: CASSPWTGGQPQHF; DNA: TGTGCCAGCAGCCCGTGGACAGGGGGACAGCCCCAGCATTTT; J: TRBJ1-5; V: TRBV7-2; D: TRBD1; size: -
CDR3: CASSYEGDSNQPQHF; DNA: TGTGCCAGCAGTTACGAGGGGGATAGCAATCAGCCCCAGCATTTT; J: TRBJ1-5; V: TRBV6-5; D: -; size: -
CDR3: CASSQLGAGELYF; DNA: TGTGCCAGCAGCCAATTGGGGGCGGGGGAATTGTACTTC; J: TRBJ2-5; V: TRBV3-1/TRBV3-2; D: -; size: -
CDR3: CASSQDLAPYEQYF; DNA: TGCGCCAGCAGCCAAGATCTGGCTCCCTACGAGCAGTACTTC; J: TRBJ2-7; V: TRBV4-1; D: -; size: -
CDR3: CASRRLGNQPQHF; DNA: TGTGCCAGCAGGAGACTGGGCAATCAGCCCCAGCATTTT; J: TRBJ1-5; V: TRBV6-5; D: -; size: -
CDR3: CASSLSRVNYEQYF; DNA: TGTGCCAGCAGCTTATCCAGGGTAAACTACGAGCAGTACTTC; J: TRBJ2-7; V: TRBV11-1; D: -; size: -
CDR3: CASNPTGINYGYTF; DNA: TGTGCCAGTAACCCGACAGGGATAAACTATGGCTACACCTTC; J: TRBJ1-2; V: TRBV19; D: TRBD1; size: once
CDR3: CASSALTGIDNQPQHF; DNA: TGTGCCAGCAGTGCTCTGACAGGGATCGACAATCAGCCCCAGCATTTT; J: TRBJ1-5; V: TRBV2; D: TRBD1; size: once
CDR3: CASTLRAEAFF; DNA: TGTGCCAGCACCCTACGGGCTGAAGCTTTCTTT; J: TRBJ1-1; V: TRBV28; D: -; size: few
CDR3: CASSLAGDVGYTF; DNA: TGCGCCAGCAGCTTGGCAGGGGACGTTGGCTACACCTTC; J: TRBJ1-2; V: TRBV5-1; D: -; size: -
CDR3: CASSEGRAVYNEQFF; DNA: TGTGCCAGCAGCGAGGGGAGGGCAGTCTACAATGAGCAGTTCTTC; J: TRBJ2-1; V: TRBV7-9; D: TRBD2; size: -
CDR3: CASSYRGRTEAFF; DNA: TGTGCCAGCAGTTACCGGGGAAGGACTGAAGCTTTCTTT; J: TRBJ1-1; V: TRBV6-5; D: -; size: -
CDR3: CASSFTGRANYGYTF; DNA: TGTGCCAGCAGCTTTACAGGGCGCGCTAACTATGGCTACACCTTC; J: TRBJ1-2; V: TRBV14; D: -; size: -
CDR3: CASAGAGKETQYF; DNA: TGTGCCAGCGCTGGGGCAGGCAAAGAGACCCAGTACTTC; J: TRBJ2-5; V: TRBV2; D: -; size: once